These T cell receptor beta chains were read from a single sample in a study of T cell changes during pregnancy in multiple sclerosis. Assay used: immunoSEQ multiplex PCR; TCRdb lists only in-frame clones, some missing. The table lists 80,000 to 95,000 clones, around 95% of them singletons, with about 1.4% in the top ten. The input for sequencing was peripheral blood, taken in the third trimester of pregnancy. The receptors come from a female donor in good health, enrolled as a control in a pregnancy study. Both conserved end residues are part of each CDR3. A D gene is named only where the DNA matches it firmly. Not all rows give a size; the values are once, few, many and, for expanded clones, a class.

V gene,J gene,D gene,clone size,CDR3 DNA,CDR3 protein
TRBV6-1,TRBJ2-7,TRBD1,.,TGTGCCAGCAGTGAAGGGGACAGCTCCTACGAGCAGTACTTC,CASSEGDSSYEQYF
TRBV21-1,TRBJ1-5,.,once,TGTGCCAGCAGCGCTCCGGGCTCCAAGGAGGCGGGCAATCAGCCCCAGCATTTT,CASSAPGSKEAGNQPQHF
TRBV13,TRBJ2-2,TRBD2,.,TGTGCCAGCAGCCCGGGACTAGCGGGCGGAACCCCTCGGGGCGGGGAGCTGTTTTTT,CASSPGLAGGTPRGGELFF
TRBV4-2,TRBJ2-1,.,.,TGTGCCAGCAGCCGACAAATAGGGGGGGAGAATGAGCAGTTCTTC,CASSRQIGGENEQFF
TRBV15,TRBJ2-3,.,.,TGTGCCACCAGCAGACCAGGGGCGGAAGATACGCAGTATTTT,CATSRPGAEDTQYF
TRBV6-4,TRBJ2-3,TRBD2,.,TGTGCCAGCAGTCAACTAGCGGATAGCACAGATACGCAGTATTTT,CASSQLADSTDTQYF
TRBV5-1,TRBJ2-7,.,.,TGCGCCAGCAGCGCCGGCTCCTACGAGCAGTACTTC,CASSAGSYEQYF
TRBV5-5,TRBJ1-2,.,.,TGTGCCAGCAGCTTTCAGACACCCATCTATGGCTACACCTTC,CASSFQTPIYGYTF
TRBV6-4,TRBJ2-2,TRBD1,.,TGTGCCAGCAGTGAACGGACAGGGGACACCGGGGAGCTGTTTTTT,CASSERTGDTGELFF
TRBV7-2,TRBJ1-5,.,.,TGTGCCAGCAGCTTAACAGGTCAGCCCCAGCATTTT,CASSLTGQPQHF
TRBV2,TRBJ2-3,TRBD1,.,TGTGCCAGCAGTCCCGGGACAGGGGGAAGGACAGATACGCAGTATTTT,CASSPGTGGRTDTQYF
TRBV29-1,TRBJ2-2,TRBD2,.,TGCAGCGTTGCTGATAGCGGGAGGAGGACCGGGGAGCTGTTTTTT,CSVADSGRRTGELFF
TRBV5-4,TRBJ2-3,.,.,TGTGCCAGCAGCTTGGTGGCGGCAGGGGGCACAGATACGCAGTATTTT,CASSLVAAGGTDTQYF
TRBV4-2,TRBJ1-5,.,once,TGTGCCAGCAGCCAAGATTTCAGGGGCAATCAGCCCCAGCATTTT,CASSQDFRGNQPQHF
TRBV5-1,TRBJ2-1,TRBD2,.,TGCGCCAGCAGCTTGGCCGGACTAGCGGGAGGGCCAGTGGGAAATGAGCAGTTCTTC,CASSLAGLAGGPVGNEQFF
TRBV9,TRBJ2-7,.,.,TGTGCCAGCAGCGTAGGCCAGGGGATCACCTACGAGCAGTACTTC,CASSVGQGITYEQYF
TRBV4-1,TRBJ2-2,TRBD2,.,TGCGCCAGCAGCCAAGTCCTAACTAGCGGGAGGGGGCTCGGGGAGCTGTTTTTT,CASSQVLTSGRGLGELFF
TRBV5-1,TRBJ2-7,TRBD2,.,TGCGCCAGCAGCTTGGGACTAGCGGGAAGAAAACCCTCCTACGAGCAGTACTTC,CASSLGLAGRKPSYEQYF
TRBV27,TRBJ2-3,.,.,TGTGCCAGCCTCAAGAGAGGACTCGTTATGGATACGCAGTATTTT,CASLKRGLVMDTQYF
TRBV7-9,TRBJ1-5,TRBD1,.,TGTGCCAGCAGCTCCACCGACAGGGTCAATCAGCCCCAGCATTTT,CASSSTDRVNQPQHF
TRBV5-1,TRBJ2-5,.,.,TGCGCCAGCAGCCGAACGCTTATTCAGGGAAAAGAGACCCAGTACTTC,CASSRTLIQGKETQYF
TRBV2,TRBJ2-7,TRBD2,.,TGTGCCAGCAGCACTAGCGGCACCTACGAGCAGTACTTC,CASSTSGTYEQYF
TRBV18,TRBJ1-1,.,.,TGTGCCAGCTCACGTGAGGCGCTCACTGAAGCTTTCTTT,CASSREALTEAFF
TRBV15,TRBJ2-2,.,.,TGTGCCACCAGCAGGACAGAGAACACCGGGGAGCTGTTTTTT,CATSRTENTGELFF
TRBV5-4,TRBJ2-7,.,.,TGTGCCAGCAGCTGGATTGGGTCAGGGCGGTCCTACGAGCAGTACTTC,CASSWIGSGRSYEQYF
TRBV28,TRBJ1-2,.,.,TGTGCCAGCAGTTTATATTCACAGGAATATGGCTACACCTTC,CASSLYSQEYGYTF
TRBV18,TRBJ1-4,.,.,TGTGCCAGCTCACCCCCGGGACTTCAGCCATATAATGAAAAACTGTTTTTT,CASSPPGLQPYNEKLFF
TRBV18,TRBJ1-2,.,.,TGTGCCAGCTCACCACCCGCCCTAAGAGGAGGCTACACCTTC,CASSPPALRGGYTF
TRBV5-1,TRBJ2-5,.,.,TGCGCCAGCAGCTTGAACATAGGGCGGGGCCAAGAGACCCAGTACTTC,CASSLNIGRGQETQYF
TRBV18,TRBJ2-1,TRBD1,once,TGTGCCAGCTCACCATTCCTAGGACAGGGGGCAAGTGAGCAGTTCTTC,CASSPFLGQGASEQFF
TRBV27,TRBJ1-5,.,.,TGTGCCAGCAGTCAGGGCAATCAGCCCCAGCATTTT,CASSQGNQPQHF
TRBV29-1,TRBJ2-1,.,.,TGCAGCGCTGAAGGGGGTCAGGGAGGCGATGAGCAGTTCTTC,CSAEGGQGGDEQFF
TRBV10-3,TRBJ2-2,.,.,TGTGCCATCAGTGGGCAGGGATATGGCGGGGAGCTGTTTTTT,CAISGQGYGGELFF
TRBV4-1,TRBJ2-2,TRBD2,.,TGCGCCAGCAGCCATCGTAGCGGGAGGGACACCGGGGAGCTGTTTTTT,CASSHRSGRDTGELFF
TRBV19,TRBJ2-5,TRBD1,.,TGTGCCAGTAGTAAACAGGGGCGCGGGGAGACCCAGTACTTC,CASSKQGRGETQYF
TRBV2,TRBJ1-4,TRBD1,.,TGTGCCACTGACAGGGGACAACTTAATGAAAAACTGTTTTTT,CATDRGQLNEKLFF
TRBV5-4,TRBJ2-1,.,.,TGTGCCAGCAGACCGGACTCACAAAGCGGGGAGCAGTTCTTC,CASRPDSQSGEQFF
TRBV9,TRBJ2-5,.,.,TGTGCCAGCAGCGTAGCCTACGCTCGGGCCCAGTACTTC,CASSVAYARAQYF
TRBV28,TRBJ2-7,TRBD2,.,TGTGCCAGCAGTTTCCTAGCGGGAGAGGCCGGCGAGCAGTACTTC,CASSFLAGEAGEQYF
TRBV7-2,TRBJ1-5,.,.,TGTGCCAGCAGCGCGGGACCGACTCGTAATCAGCCCCAGCATTTT,CASSAGPTRNQPQHF
TRBV18,TRBJ2-5,.,.,TGTGCCAGCTCACCACCGTCGACTAGGCAAGAGACCCAGTACTTC,CASSPPSTRQETQYF
TRBV5-1,TRBJ1-1,.,.,TGCGCCAGCAGCTTTGGGGGGTATGGCACTGAAGCTTTCTTT,CASSFGGYGTEAFF
TRBV27,TRBJ1-5,.,.,TGTGCCAGCAGTTTGATAGGGCGAGGGCAGCCCCAGCATTTT,CASSLIGRGQPQHF
TRBV2,TRBJ1-6,.,.,TGTGCCAGCAAAAGGACATCGAGCTCCTATAATTCACCCCTCCACTTT,CASKRTSSSYNSPLHF
TRBV5-1,TRBJ1-2,TRBD1,.,TGCGCCAGCAGCAGCGGGACAGGGATGTTCGATGGCTACACCTTC,CASSSGTGMFDGYTF
TRBV5-6,TRBJ2-7,TRBD1,.,TGTGCCAGCAGCTTGGGCCCCGGGACAGGGAGCTACGAGCAGTACTTC,CASSLGPGTGSYEQYF
TRBV5-1,TRBJ2-4,.,.,TGCGCCAGCAGCTTGGGACAGAAGGGAAACATTCAGTACTTC,CASSLGQKGNIQYF
TRBV9,TRBJ2-1,.,.,TGTGCCAGCAGCGTAGGGGCAGGATGGAATGAGCAGTTCTTC,CASSVGAGWNEQFF
TRBV5-5,TRBJ2-7,.,.,TGTGCCAGCACCACGGGACATACTGTAACCTACGAGCAGTACTTC,CASTTGHTVTYEQYF
TRBV5-1,TRBJ2-1,.,.,TGCGCCAGCAGCCGAGTGAGGGGGGGGTACAATGAGCAGTTCTTC,CASSRVRGGYNEQFF
TRBV10-3,TRBJ2-1,TRBD2,.,TGTGCCATCAGTGAGTCGGAGCGGGAGAGGTATGAGCAGTTCTTC,CAISESERERYEQFF
TRBV7-9,TRBJ2-1,.,.,TGTGCCAGCAGCTCGAGGGATGAGCAGTTCTTC,CASSSRDEQFF
TRBV15,TRBJ2-7,.,.,TGTGCCACCAGCAGAGATCACTACGAGCAGTACTTC,CATSRDHYEQYF
TRBV2,TRBJ1-1,TRBD1,.,TGTGCCAGCACTGAGGACAGGGGACCTGAAGCTTTCTTT,CASTEDRGPEAFF
TRBV30,TRBJ1-2,.,.,TGTGCCTGGATTCGTGCCTCCGTAGGTCAGACAATAGAAGACACCTTC,CAWIRASVGQTIEDTF
TRBV2,TRBJ1-2,.,.,TGTGCCAGCAGCGCGAGACAGAACTATGGCTACACCTTC,CASSARQNYGYTF
TRBV28,TRBJ2-2,TRBD1,.,TGTGCCAGCAGTTCTGGACAGGGCCGCACCGGGGAGCTGTTTTTT,CASSSGQGRTGELFF
TRBV7-2,TRBJ2-4,TRBD1,.,TGTGCCAGCAGCCCGGGACAGGAAAACATTCAGTACTTC,CASSPGQENIQYF
TRBV4-2,TRBJ2-7,.,.,TGTGCCAGCGGCCGGGACTTAGGCTCCTACGAGCAGTACTTC,CASGRDLGSYEQYF
TRBV20-1,TRBJ2-5,TRBD2,.,TGCAGTGTCCCGGGGGGAGAGACCCAGTACTTC,CSVPGGETQYF